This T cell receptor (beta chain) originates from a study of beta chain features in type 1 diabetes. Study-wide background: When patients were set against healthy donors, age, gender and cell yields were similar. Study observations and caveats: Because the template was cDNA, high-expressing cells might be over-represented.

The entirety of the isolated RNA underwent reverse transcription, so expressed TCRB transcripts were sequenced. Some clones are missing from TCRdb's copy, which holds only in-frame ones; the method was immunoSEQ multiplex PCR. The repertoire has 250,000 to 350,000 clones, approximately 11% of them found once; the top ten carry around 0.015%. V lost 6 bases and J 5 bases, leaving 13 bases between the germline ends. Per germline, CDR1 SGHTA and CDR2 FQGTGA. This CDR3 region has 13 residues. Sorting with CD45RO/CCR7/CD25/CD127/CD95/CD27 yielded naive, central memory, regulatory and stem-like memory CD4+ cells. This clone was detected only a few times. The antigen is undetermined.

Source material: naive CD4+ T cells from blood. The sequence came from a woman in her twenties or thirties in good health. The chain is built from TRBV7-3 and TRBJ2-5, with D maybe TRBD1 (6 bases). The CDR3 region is CASSQTGRETQYF. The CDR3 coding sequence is TGTGCCAGCAGTCAGACAGGTCGGGAGACCCAGTACTTC. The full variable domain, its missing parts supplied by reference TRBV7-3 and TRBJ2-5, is GAGVSQTPSNKVTEKGKYVELRCDPISGHTALYWYRQSLGQGPEFLIYFQGTGAADDSGLPNDRFFAVRPEGSVSTLKIQRTERGDSAVYLCASSQTGRETQYFGPGTRLLVL.